This record concerns one T cell receptor (beta chain) sequence. Its specificity is unknown. The CDR3 covers 15 residues. The ends were cut back, 1 base at V and 6 bases at J, with 15 bases in the middle. Germline V gene lookup returns CDR1 SEHNR and CDR2 FQNEAQ (reference sequence). The sample comes from a study of cytomegalovirus exposure and HLA in healthy donors. Findings of the study overall: Among TCR beta chains, those listed as cytomegalovirus-associated numbered about 160.

The repertoire was sequenced with immunoSEQ multiplex PCR; TCRdb's copy has only in-frame clones and lacks some. The sample records some 70,000 clones, around 89% being singletons. The V call is TRBV7-9, the J call TRBJ1-2; no clear D gene. What was sequenced was PBMCs. The TCR comes from a woman younger than 30 in good health and CMV-seronegative. In DNA, the CDR3 is TGTGCCAGCAGCTTAGGTTTCATTGGTGAGGATGGCTACACCTTC. This gives the protein CASSLGFIGEDGYTF.